The entry below describes one T cell receptor (beta chain). The antigen it binds to is not known. Base qualities are not provided; no much larger clone lies one nucleotide away. In the paper's terms, the treatment or condition label means: allogeneic hematopoietic cell transplantation with graft depleted of TCRalphabeta T cells and CD19 B cells. The transplant recipients were children given TCRalphabeta/CD19-depleted allogeneic hematopoietic cell grafts. Libraries were constructed by PCR. The instrument given in TCRdb is Illumina HiSeq 2500. Molecular barcoding was employed in the preparation of TCR libraries, with unique molecular identifiers being used to normalize TCRbeta repertoire quantification. TCRdb applied fastp at Q25 and MiXCR to the public reads, then kept only in-frame beta chains. Each entry merges the rows of one CDR3 protein and shows their most common DNA and genes. The sample data list 55,000 to 70,000 distinct CDR3 sequences, and approximately 10% of these were observed just once. Roughly 13% of the sample is taken by the ten largest.

Looking up the germline V gene yields CDR1 SGHAT and CDR2 FQNNGV. V is cut back by 6 bases and J by 1 base, with 5 bases in the junction unmatched. The CDR3 spans 14 residues, from the cysteine through the phenylalanine. Of the read, only the CDR3 DNA is kept; its 42 bases are in frame from base 1. The data derive from a study of T-cell reconstitution after alpha-beta-depleted transplantation in children listed by TCRdb under 2016. A note on the overall study: Using TCR repertoire profiling, the study quantitatively followed how T-cell immune reconstitution unfolded in children after TCRalphabeta/CD19-depleted allogeneic hematopoietic cell transplantation.

What the authors observed across the whole study: In some patients, high TCRbeta diversity at day 60 was attributed to recipient T cells and intrathymic progenitors that had survived conditioning. The apparently early alphabetaT-cell count recovery about two months after transplant was reportedly dependent on only several hundred rapidly expanded clones derived from non-depleted graft cells. Hyperexpanded clone frequencies declined over subsequent months; after one year, T-cell counts and TCRbeta diversity were mostly attributed to newly produced T cells.

The rearrangement combines TRBV11-2 with TRBJ1-2, and TRBD1 matches 7 of the central bases. The TCR sequence derives from a boy aged 10-17 years with acute myeloid leukemia, due to receive a stem cell transplant. The sequencing here drew on PBMCs, taken before TCRalphabeta/CD19-depleted stem cell transplant. The CDR3 in this case is CASSPGGVNYGYTF. In nucleotides, the sequence is TGTGCCAGCAGTCCAGGGGGGGTTAACTATGGCTACACCTTC. Reference TRBV11-2 and TRBJ1-2 proteins supply the regions before and after the CDR3; the full variable domain is: EAGVAQSPRYKIIEKRQSVAFWCNPISGHATLYWYQQILGQGPKLLIQFQNNGVVDDSQLPKDRFSAERLKGVDSTLKIQPAKLEDSAVYLCASSPGGVNYGYTFGSGTRLTVV.